This TCR beta chain was sequenced during a study of cytomegalovirus exposure and HLA in healthy donors. Study-wide points: First-cohort TCR clusters tended to co-occur in the 120 or so validation repertoires, a later analysis found. The study flagged some 170 TCR beta chains as cytomegalovirus-associated. Both high specificity and high sensitivity reportedly marked the classifier's diagnosis of cytomegalovirus status. Most TCR sequences were rare, but some public TCRs occurred in many donors.

Notes on this clone: What it binds is unknown. The junction differs from germline at one of its ends, possibly a read error.

Generated by immunoSEQ multiplex PCR, the TCRdb table keeps only in-frame clones and is missing some. This table holds around 350,000 clones, roughly 88% found once. Sequencing input: PBMCs. The sequence came from a woman under 30 in good health and CMV-seronegative.

CDR3 residues: CAFKSGRLAEVGPSHEQYF. The DNA of the CDR3 is TGTGCCTTCAAAAGCGGGAGACTAGCGGAGGTAGGGCCCTCCCACGAGCAGTACTTC. This sequence joins TRBV27 and TRBJ2-7; 9 bases align to TRBD2. This CDR3 has 19 amino acids. Germline V gene lookup returns CDR1 MNHEY and CDR2 SMNVEV (reference sequence).